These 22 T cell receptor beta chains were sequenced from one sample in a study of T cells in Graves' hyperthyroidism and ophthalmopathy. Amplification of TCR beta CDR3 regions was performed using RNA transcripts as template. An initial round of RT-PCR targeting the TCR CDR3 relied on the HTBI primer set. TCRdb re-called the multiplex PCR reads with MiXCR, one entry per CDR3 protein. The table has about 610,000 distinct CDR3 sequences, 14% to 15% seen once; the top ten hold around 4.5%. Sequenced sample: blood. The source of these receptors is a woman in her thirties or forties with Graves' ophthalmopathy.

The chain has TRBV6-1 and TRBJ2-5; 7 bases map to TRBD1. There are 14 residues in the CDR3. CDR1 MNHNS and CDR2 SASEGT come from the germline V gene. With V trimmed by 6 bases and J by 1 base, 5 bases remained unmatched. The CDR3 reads CASRGQASQETQYF. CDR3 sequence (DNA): TGTGCCAGCAGAGGACAGGCGAGCCAAGAGACCCAGTACTTC.

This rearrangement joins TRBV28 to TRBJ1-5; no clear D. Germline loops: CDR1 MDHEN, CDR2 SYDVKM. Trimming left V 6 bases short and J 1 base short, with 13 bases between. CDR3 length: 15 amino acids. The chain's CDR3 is CASRWGTHSNQPQHF. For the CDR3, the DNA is TGTGCCAGCAGGTGGGGAACACACAGCAATCAGCCCCAGCATTTT.

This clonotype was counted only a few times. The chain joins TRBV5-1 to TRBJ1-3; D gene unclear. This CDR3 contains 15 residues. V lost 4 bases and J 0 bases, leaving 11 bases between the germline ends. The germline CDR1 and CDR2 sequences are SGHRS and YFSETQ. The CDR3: CASSPDWTSGNTIYF. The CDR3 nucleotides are TGCGCCAGCAGCCCGGACTGGACCTCTGGAAACACCATATATTTT.

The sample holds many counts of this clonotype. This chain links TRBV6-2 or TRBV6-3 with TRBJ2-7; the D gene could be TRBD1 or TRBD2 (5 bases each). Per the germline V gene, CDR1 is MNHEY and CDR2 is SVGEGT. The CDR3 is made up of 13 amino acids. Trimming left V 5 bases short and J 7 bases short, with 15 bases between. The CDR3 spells CASSPQDYREQYF. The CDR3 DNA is TGTGCCAGCAGTCCCCAAGACTACAGGGAGCAGTACTTC.

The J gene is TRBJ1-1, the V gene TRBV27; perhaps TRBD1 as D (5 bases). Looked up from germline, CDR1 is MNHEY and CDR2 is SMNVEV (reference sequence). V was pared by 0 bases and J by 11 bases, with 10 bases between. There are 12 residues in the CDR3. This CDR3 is CASSLSRANAFF. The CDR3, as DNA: TGTGCCAGCAGTTTATCCAGGGCAAACGCTTTCTTT.

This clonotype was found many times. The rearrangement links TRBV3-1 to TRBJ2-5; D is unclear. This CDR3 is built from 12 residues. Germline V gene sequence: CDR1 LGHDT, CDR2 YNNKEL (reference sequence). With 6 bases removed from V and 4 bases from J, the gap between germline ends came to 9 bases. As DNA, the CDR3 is TGTGCCAGCAGACACCTGGGAGAGACCCAGTACTTC. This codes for CASRHLGETQYF.

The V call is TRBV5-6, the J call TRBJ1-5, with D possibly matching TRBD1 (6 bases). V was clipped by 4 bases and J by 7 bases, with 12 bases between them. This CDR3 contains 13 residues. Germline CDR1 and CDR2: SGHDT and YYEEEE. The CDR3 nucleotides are TGTGCCAGCAGCGACCAACAGGGCCAGCCCCAGCATTTT. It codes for CASSDQQGQPQHF. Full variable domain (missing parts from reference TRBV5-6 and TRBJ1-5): DAGVTQSPTHLIKTRGQQVTLRCSPKSGHDTVSWYQQALGQGPQFIFQYYEEEERQRGNFPDRFSGHQFPNYSSELNVNALLLGDSALYLCASSDQQGQPQHFGDGTRLSIL.

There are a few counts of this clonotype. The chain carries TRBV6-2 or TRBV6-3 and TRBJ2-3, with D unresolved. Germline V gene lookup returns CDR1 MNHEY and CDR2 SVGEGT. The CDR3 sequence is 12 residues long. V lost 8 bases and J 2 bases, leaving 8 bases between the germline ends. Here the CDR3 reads CASQSTTDTQYF. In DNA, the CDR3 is TGTGCCAGCCAAAGTACCACAGATACGCAGTATTTT.

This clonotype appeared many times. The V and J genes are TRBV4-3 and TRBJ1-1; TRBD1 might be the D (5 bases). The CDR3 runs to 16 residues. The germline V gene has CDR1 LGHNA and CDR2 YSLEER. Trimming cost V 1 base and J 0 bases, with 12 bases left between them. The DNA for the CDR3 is TGCGCCAGCAGCCAAGCAGAGGGGCTAATGAACACTGAAGCTTTCTTT. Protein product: CASSQAEGLMNTEAFF.

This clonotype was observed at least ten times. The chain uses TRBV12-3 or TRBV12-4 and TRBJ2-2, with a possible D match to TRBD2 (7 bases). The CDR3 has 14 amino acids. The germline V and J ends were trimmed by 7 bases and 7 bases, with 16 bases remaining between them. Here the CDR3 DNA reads TGTGCCAGCACCGCCCGGAGGGGGGGCGGGGAGCTGTTTTTT. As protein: CASTARRGGGELFF.

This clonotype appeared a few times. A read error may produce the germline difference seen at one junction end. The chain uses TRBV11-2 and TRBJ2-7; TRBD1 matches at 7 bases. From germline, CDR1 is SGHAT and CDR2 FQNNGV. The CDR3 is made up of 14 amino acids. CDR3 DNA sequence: TGTGCCAGCAGCAGAAACAGGGGTTCCTACGAGCAGCACTTC. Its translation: CASSRNRGSYEQHF. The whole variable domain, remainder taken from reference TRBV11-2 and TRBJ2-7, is EAGVAQSPRYKIIEKRQSVAFWCNPISGHATLYWYQQILGQGPKLLIQFQNNGVVDDSQLPKDRFSAERLKGVDSTLKIQPAKLEDSAVYLCASSRNRGSYEQHFGPGTRLTVT.

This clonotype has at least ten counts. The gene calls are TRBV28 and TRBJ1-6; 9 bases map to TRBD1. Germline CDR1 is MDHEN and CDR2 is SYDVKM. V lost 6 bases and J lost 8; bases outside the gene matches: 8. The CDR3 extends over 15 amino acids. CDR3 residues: CASRPDRGRYSPLHF. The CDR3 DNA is TGTGCCAGCAGGCCAGACAGGGGGAGGTATTCACCCCTCCACTTT.

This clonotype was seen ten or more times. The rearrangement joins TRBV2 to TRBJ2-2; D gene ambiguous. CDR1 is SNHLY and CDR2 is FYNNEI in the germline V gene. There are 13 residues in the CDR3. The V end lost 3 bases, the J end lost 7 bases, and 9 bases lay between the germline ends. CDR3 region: CASSEGYVGELFF. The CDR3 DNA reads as TGTGCCAGCAGTGAGGGATACGTCGGGGAGCTGTTTTTT.

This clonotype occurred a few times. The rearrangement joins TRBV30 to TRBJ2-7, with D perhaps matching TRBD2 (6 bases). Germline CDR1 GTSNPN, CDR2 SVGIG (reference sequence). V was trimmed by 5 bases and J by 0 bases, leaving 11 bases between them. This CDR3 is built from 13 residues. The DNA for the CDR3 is TGTGCCTGGCATAGCGGAAACTCCTACGAGCAGTACTTC. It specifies CAWHSGNSYEQYF.

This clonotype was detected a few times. This chain's CDR3 is CASSESLGRGYGYTF. The CDR3, as DNA: TGTGCCAGCAGTGAATCGTTGGGGCGAGGCTATGGCTACACCTTC. The J gene is TRBJ1-2, the V gene TRBV6-1; possible D gene TRBD1, 5 bases. CDR1 and CDR2 (germline): MNHNS, SASEGT. This CDR3 has 15 amino acids. Trimming removed 2 bases at V and 4 bases at J, with 14 bases between.

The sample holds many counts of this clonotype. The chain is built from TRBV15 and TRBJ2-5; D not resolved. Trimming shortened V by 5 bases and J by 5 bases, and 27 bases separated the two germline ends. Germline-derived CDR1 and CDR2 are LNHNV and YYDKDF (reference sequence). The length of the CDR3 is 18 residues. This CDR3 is CATSPSPLGRPLGETQYF. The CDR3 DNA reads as TGTGCCACCAGCCCATCCCCCTTGGGTAGACCCCTCGGTGAGACCCAGTACTTC.

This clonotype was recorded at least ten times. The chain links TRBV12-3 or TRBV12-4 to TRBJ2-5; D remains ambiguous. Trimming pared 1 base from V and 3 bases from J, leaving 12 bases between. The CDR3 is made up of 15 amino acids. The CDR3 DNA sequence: TGTGCCAGCAGTTTAGGACTCCAAATTAAAGAGACCCAGTACTTC. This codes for CASSLGLQIKETQYF.

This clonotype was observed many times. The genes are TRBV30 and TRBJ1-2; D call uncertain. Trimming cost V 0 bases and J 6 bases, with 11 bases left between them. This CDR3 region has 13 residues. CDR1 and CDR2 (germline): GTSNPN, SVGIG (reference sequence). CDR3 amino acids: CAWSVHLRNGYTF. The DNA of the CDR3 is TGTGCCTGGAGTGTACATCTCAGAAATGGCTACACCTTC.

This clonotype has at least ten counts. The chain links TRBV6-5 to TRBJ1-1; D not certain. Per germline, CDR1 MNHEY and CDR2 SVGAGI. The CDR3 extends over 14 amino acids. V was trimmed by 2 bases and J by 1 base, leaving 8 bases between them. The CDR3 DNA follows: TGTGCCAGCAGTTACAGGGCAGAGAACACTGAAGCTTTCTTT. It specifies CASSYRAENTEAFF.

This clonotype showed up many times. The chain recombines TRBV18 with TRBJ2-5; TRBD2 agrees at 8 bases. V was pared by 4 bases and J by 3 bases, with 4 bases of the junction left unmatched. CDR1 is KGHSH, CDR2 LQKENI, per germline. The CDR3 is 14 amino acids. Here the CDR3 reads CASSLSGLEETQYF. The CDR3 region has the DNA TGTGCCAGCTCACTATCGGGACTAGAAGAGACCCAGTACTTC.

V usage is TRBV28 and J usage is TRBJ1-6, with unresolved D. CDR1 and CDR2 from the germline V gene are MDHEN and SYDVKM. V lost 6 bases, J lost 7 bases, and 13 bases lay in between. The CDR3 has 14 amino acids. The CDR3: CASRRAATNSPLHF. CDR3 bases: TGTGCCAGCAGGCGGGCAGCCACCAATTCACCCCTCCACTTT.

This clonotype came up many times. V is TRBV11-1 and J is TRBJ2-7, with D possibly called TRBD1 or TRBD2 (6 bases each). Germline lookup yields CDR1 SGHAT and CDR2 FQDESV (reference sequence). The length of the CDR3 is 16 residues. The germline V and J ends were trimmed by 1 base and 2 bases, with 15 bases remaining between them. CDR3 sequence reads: CASSLGGADRPYEQYF. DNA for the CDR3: TGTGCCAGCAGCTTAGGGGGGGCGGATAGACCCTACGAGCAGTACTTC.